This is a list of T cell receptor beta chains from one sample in a study of blood T cell repertoires in COVID-19. The method was immunoSEQ multiplex PCR; TCRdb's version includes in-frame clones alone and lacks a portion of them. The sample has over 200,000 clones, 65% to 85% seen once. Material for sequencing was peripheral blood. These receptors were collected from an elderly woman with acute or convalescent COVID-19. CDR3s include the opening cysteine and the closing phenylalanine or tryptophan. Fields, in order: D gene, J gene, V gene, CDR3 length, clone size, CDR3 protein, CDR3 DNA. D genes are given only for firm matches. The size entry is marked missing in some rows and otherwise reads once, few, many or a size class.

TRBD1 TRBJ1-5 TRBV5-4 16 - CASSLTGADSNQPQHF TGTGCCAGCAGCTTGACAGGGGCAGACAGCAATCAGCCCCAGCATTTT
- TRBJ2-2 TRBV5-1 16 - CASSLGGQSNTGELFF TGCGCCAGCAGCTTGGGTGGACAGTCGAACACCGGGGAGCTGTTTTTT
TRBD1 TRBJ1-1 TRBV7-2 14 - CASSFGTENTEAFF TGTGCCAGCAGCTTCGGGACAGAGAACACTGAAGCTTTCTTT
TRBD2 TRBJ2-1 TRBV2 14 few CASSDSSGKREQFF TGTGCCAGCAGTGATTCTAGCGGGAAACGTGAGCAGTTCTTC
TRBD2 TRBJ2-1 TRBV6-5 15 - CASIQGLAAGNEQFF TGTGCCAGCATCCAGGGACTAGCGGCCGGAAATGAGCAGTTCTTC
- TRBJ1-3 TRBV10-2 12 - CASTSSGNTIYF TGCGCCAGCACGAGCTCTGGAAACACCATATATTTT
TRBD1 TRBJ1-4 TRBV25-1 16 - CASSDSAGGVGEKLFF TGTGCCAGCAGTGATTCGGCAGGGGGAGTGGGTGAAAAACTGTTTTTT
- TRBJ2-3 TRBV5-1 15 - CASSSGGSTTDTQYF TGCGCCAGCAGCAGCGGCGGAAGCACCACAGATACGCAGTATTTT
TRBD2 TRBJ2-3 TRBV5-1 16 - CASSPLGASGSYTQYF TGCGCCAGCAGCCCCCTAGGTGCGAGCGGGAGTTATACGCAGTATTTT
TRBD2 TRBJ2-1 TRBV25-1 15 - CASSETSGSYNEQFF TGTGCCAGCAGTGAGACTAGCGGATCCTACAATGAGCAGTTCTTC
TRBD1 TRBJ1-5 TRBV7-2 15 - CASSPDRGSNQPQHF TGTGCCAGCAGCCCCGACAGGGGAAGCAATCAGCCCCAGCATTTT
- TRBJ1-6 TRBV5-8 15 - CASSFTRGFNSPLHF TGTGCCAGCAGCTTTACCAGGGGATTCAATTCACCCCTCCACTTT
TRBD2 TRBJ2-3 TRBV10-3 15 - CAISVSGGPTDTQYF TGTGCCATCAGTGTCTCGGGGGGGCCCACAGATACGCAGTATTTT